The source of this T cell receptor (beta chain) is a study of T cells in Graves' hyperthyroidism and ophthalmopathy. Study in general: Before any treatment, at initial diagnosis, peripheral blood was collected. Regarding the study as a whole: Blood also contained most expanded thyroid clonotypes above 0.001.

Fresh 10 ml peripheral blood yielded PBMCs. Of note for this clonotype: Its antigen is undetermined.

Template material for amplifying TCR beta CDR3 regions consisted of RNA transcripts. In the first-round RT-PCR of the TCR CDR3, the HTBI primer set was used. MiXCR, applied by TCRdb to the multiplex PCR reads, yields one record per CDR3 protein. The repertoire holds 130,000 to 150,000 distinct CDR3 sequences, with approximately 20% as singletons. Trimming shortened V by 4 bases and J by 0 bases, and 13 bases separated the two germline ends. Per germline, CDR1 MGHRA and CDR2 YSYEKL. The CDR3 has 17 amino acids. This chain uses TRBV4-1 with TRBJ2-6; possibly TRBD1 for D (6 bases). This TCR was sampled from a woman aged 45 to 65 with Graves' hyperthyroidism that later progressed to Graves' ophthalmopathy. The sequencing input was blood. CDR3 sequence (DNA): TGCGCCAGCAGCCGACAGGTCTTTCTCTCTGGGGCCAACGTCCTGACTTTC. This encodes CASSRQVFLSGANVLTF.